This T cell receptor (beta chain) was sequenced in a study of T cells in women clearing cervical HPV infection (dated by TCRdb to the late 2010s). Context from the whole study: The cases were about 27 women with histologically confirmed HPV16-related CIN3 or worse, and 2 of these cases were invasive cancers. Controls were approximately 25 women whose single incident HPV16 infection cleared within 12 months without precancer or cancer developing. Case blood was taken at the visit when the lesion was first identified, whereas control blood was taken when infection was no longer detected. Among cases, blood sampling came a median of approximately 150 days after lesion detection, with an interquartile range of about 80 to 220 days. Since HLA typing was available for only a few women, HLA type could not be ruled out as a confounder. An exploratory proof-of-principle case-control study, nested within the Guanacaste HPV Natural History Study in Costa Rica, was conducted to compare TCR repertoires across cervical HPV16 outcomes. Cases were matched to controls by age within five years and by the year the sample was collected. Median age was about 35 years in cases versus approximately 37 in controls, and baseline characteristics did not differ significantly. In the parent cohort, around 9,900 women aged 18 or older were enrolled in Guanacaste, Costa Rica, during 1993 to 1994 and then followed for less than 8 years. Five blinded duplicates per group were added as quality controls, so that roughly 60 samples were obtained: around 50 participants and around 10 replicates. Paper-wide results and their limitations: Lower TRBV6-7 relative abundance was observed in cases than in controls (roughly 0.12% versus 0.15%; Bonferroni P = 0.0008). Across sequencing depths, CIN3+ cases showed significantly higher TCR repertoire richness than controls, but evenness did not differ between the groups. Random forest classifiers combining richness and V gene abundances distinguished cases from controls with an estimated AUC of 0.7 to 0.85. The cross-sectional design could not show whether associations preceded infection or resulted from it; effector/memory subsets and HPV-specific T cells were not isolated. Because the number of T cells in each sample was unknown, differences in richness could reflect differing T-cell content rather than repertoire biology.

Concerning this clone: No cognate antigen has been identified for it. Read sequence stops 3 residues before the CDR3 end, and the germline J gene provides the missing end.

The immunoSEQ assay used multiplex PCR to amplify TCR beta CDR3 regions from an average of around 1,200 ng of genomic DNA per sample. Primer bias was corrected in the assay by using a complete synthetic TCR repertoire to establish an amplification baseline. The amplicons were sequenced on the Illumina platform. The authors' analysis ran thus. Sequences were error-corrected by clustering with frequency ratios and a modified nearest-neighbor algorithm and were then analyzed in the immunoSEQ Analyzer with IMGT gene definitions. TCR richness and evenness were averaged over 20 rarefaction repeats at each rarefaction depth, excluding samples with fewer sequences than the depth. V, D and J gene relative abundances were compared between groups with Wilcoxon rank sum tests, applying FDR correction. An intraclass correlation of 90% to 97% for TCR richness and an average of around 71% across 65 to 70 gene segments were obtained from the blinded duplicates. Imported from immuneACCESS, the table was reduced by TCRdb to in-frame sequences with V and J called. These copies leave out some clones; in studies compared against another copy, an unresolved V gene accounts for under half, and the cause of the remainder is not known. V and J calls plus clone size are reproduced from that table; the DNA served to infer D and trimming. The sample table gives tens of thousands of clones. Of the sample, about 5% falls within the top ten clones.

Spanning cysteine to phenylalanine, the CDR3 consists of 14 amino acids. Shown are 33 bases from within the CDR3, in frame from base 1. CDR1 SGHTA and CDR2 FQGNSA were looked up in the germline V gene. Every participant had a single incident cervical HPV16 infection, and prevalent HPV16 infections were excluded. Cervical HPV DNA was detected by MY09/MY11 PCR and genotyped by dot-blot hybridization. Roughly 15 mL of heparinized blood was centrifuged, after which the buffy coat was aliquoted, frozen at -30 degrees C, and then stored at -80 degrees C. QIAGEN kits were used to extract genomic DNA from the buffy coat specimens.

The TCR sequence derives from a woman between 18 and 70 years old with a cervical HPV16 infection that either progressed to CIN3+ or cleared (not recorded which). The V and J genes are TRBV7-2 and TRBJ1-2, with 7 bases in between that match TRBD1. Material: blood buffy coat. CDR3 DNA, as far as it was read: TGTGCCAGCAGCTTATCGGGACAGATTATCGAC. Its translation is CASSLSGQIID. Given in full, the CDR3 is CASSLSGQIIDYTF. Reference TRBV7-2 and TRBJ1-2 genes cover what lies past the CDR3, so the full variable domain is GAGVSQSPSNKVTEKGKDVELRCDPISGHTALYWYRQSLGQGLEFLIYFQGNSAPDKSGLPSDRFSAERTGGSVSTLTIQRTQQEDSAVYLCASSLSGQIIDYTFGSGTRLTVV.